This is a list of T cell receptor beta chains from one sample in a study of T cells expressing NK-cell markers. TCRdb re-called the 5' RACE reads; one entry per CDR3 protein, DNA not given. Recorded here are a few hundred thousand distinct CDR3 sequences; the top ten clones represent about 5.2%. The sequenced material came from blood T cells: a sorted CD56 or NKG2C T cell subset, CD4+ or CD8+ T cells, or bulk PBMC T cells (not recorded which). These receptors all come from a man aged 18-75 years in good health. CDR3s include the opening cysteine and the closing phenylalanine or tryptophan.

j_call v_call cdr3_aa
TRBJ1-4 TRBV11-2 CASSLDIPGGGRTTNEKLFF
TRBJ2-5 TRBV6-5 CASRSTFVRGPETQYF
TRBJ2-6 TRBV7-2 CASSPRGERANVLTF
TRBJ2-1 TRBV12-3/TRBV12-4 CATVRDSLYNEQFF
TRBJ2-1 TRBV6-2/TRBV6-3 CASSSTGTIIEQFF
TRBJ2-1 TRBV20-1 CSATRQRGDNEQFF
TRBJ2-7 TRBV3-1 CASSRDNGQSSYEQYF
TRBJ2-7 TRBV5-1 CASSVSGGAGYEQYF
TRBJ2-2 TRBV29-1 CSVELDQGTGELFF
TRBJ1-5 TRBV24-1 CATSEGSYGPNQPQHF
TRBJ2-2 TRBV5-1 CASSLATSRANTGELFF
TRBJ2-5 TRBV11-2 CASSLDLDKQETQYF
TRBJ2-7 TRBV18 CASSPDPIQSYEQYF
TRBJ2-2 TRBV30 CAWSGGQGDTGELFF
TRBJ1-6 TRBV20-1 CSARGSGFGSPLHF
TRBJ2-3 TRBV25-1 CASSEYITSTDTQYF
TRBJ2-1 TRBV6-5 CASSYSRGGSSYNEQFF
TRBJ2-1 TRBV7-3 CASSPRASSKDEQFF
TRBJ2-5 TRBV5-1 CASSFGGTSGGDETQYF
TRBJ1-6 TRBV7-2 CASSFTRPAWSPLHF
TRBJ2-1 TRBV10-3 CAISVGDWDYNEQFF
TRBJ2-1 TRBV6-4 CASSDYGTGDYNEQFF
TRBJ2-7 TRBV3-1 CASRHDGAYEQYF
TRBJ2-6 TRBV5-1 CASTLGQTSGANVLTF
TRBJ2-5 TRBV19 CASSLTDYQETQYF
TRBJ2-1 TRBV19 CASQGLAGGHEQFF
TRBJ2-7 TRBV5-5 CASSPLSGAGGYEQYF
TRBJ2-5 TRBV3-1 CASSQGITSGVRAQYF
TRBJ2-7 TRBV29-1 CSVEGVGTGSRYEQYF
TRBJ2-2 TRBV9 CASSPRTGHGELFF
TRBJ2-1 TRBV7-9 CASSPAGTGTNEQFF
TRBJ2-7 TRBV6-6 CASEDSDYEQYF
TRBJ2-2 TRBV2 CAGGKQGTGELFF
TRBJ2-6 TRBV2 CATSTEGSGANVLTF
TRBJ2-1 TRBV18 CASSKTPGQGPYNEQFF
TRBJ2-1 TRBV7-2 CASSPLGGGHNEQFF
TRBJ1-4 TRBV6-1 CASSEAYGGQNEKLFF
TRBJ2-3 TRBV5-1 CASRGFSSTDTQYF
TRBJ1-5 TRBV12-3/TRBV12-4 CASRVSGNQPQHF
TRBJ2-7 TRBV5-5 CASSLGSTGGRYEQYF
TRBJ2-3 TRBV18 CASSPYADTQYF
TRBJ1-5 TRBV5-1 CASSLAGGAGQPQHF
TRBJ1-5 TRBV18 CASSPNRTGGFFSNQPQHF
TRBJ2-1 TRBV11-1 CASSRTRVWGNEQFF
TRBJ2-3 TRBV20-1 CSAPEGGSDTQYF
TRBJ1-6 TRBV5-1 CASNDGNYNSPLHF
TRBJ2-5 TRBV7-9 CASSREGLRRQTQYF
TRBJ1-4 TRBV20-1 CSATRQGVNEKLFF
TRBJ2-7 TRBV10-1 CASTGQGRSYEQYF
TRBJ2-3 TRBV3-1 CASSPVAGASTDTQYF
TRBJ1-6 TRBV5-1 CASSLVTGGGSSYNSPLHF
TRBJ2-2 TRBV7-3 CASSLKLGGQNTGELFF
TRBJ1-6 TRBV7-9 CASERTDNSPLHF
TRBJ1-1 TRBV5-6 CASSQDWGMMNTEAFF
TRBJ2-7 TRBV5-6 CASSLRPGAGEQYF
TRBJ1-6 TRBV20-1 CSARDSGAGLNSPLHF
TRBJ2-5 TRBV7-9 CASSPGQGFGETQYF
TRBJ1-6 TRBV11-2 CASSLYGTARSYNSPLHF
TRBJ2-1 TRBV24-1 CATSDATAGGLNEQFF
TRBJ2-2 TRBV24-1 CATSDDRYTGELFF